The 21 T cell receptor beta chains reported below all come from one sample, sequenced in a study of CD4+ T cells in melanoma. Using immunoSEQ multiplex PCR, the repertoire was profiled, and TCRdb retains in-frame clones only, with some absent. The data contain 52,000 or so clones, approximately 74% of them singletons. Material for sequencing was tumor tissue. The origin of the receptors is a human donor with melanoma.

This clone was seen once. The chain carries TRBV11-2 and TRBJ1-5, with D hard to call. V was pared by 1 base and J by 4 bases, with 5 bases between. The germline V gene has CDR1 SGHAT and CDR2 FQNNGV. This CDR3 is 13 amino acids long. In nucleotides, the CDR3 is TGTGCCAGCAGCTTAGTCCGGAATCAGCCCCAGCATTTT. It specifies CASSLVRNQPQHF.

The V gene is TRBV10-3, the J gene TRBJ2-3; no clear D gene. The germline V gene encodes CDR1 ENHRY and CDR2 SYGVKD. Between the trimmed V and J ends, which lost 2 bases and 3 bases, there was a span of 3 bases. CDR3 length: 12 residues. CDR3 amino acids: CAISERTDTQYF. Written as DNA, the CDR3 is TGTGCCATCAGTGAGCGAACAGATACGCAGTATTTT.

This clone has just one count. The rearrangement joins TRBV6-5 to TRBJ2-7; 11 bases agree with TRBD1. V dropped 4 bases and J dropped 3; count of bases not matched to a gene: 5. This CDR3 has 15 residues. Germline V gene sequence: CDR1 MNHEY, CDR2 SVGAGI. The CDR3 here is CASSLGGQGVYEQYF. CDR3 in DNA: TGTGCCAGCAGTTTGGGGGGACAGGGGGTCTACGAGCAGTACTTC.

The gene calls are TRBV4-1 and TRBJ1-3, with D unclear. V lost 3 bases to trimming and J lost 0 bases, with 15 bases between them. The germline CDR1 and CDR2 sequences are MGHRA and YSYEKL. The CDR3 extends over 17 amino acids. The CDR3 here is CASSQGPGGGSGNTIYF. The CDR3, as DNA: TGCGCCAGCAGCCAGGGCCCCGGAGGTGGCTCTGGAAACACCATATATTTT.

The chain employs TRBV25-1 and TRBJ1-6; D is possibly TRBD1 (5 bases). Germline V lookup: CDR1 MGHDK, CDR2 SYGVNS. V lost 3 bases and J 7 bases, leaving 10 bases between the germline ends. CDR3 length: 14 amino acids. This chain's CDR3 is CASSDPGYNSPLHF. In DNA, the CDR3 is TGTGCCAGCAGTGACCCAGGGTACAATTCACCCCTCCACTTT.

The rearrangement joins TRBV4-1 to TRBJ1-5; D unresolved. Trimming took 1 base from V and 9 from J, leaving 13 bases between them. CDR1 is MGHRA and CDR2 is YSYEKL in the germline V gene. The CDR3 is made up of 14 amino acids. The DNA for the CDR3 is TGCGCCAGCAGCCAAGGAACCGGGTCGCGGCCCCAGCATTTT. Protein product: CASSQGTGSRPQHF.

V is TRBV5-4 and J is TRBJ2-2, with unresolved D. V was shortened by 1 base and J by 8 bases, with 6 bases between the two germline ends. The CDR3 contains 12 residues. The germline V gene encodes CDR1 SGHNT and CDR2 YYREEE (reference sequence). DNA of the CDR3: TGTGCCAGCAGCTTGTTCGTAGGGGAGCTGTTTTTT. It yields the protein CASSLFVGELFF.

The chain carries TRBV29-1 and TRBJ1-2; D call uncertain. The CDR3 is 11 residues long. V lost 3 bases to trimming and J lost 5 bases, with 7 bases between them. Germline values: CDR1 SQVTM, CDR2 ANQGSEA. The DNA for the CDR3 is TGCAGCGTTGAGGGTTTATATGGCTACACCTTC. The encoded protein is CSVEGLYGYTF.

The CDR3 region is CASSLRLLLGNTGELFF. Written as DNA, the CDR3 is TGCGCCAGCAGCTTGAGGTTATTACTGGGGAACACCGGGGAGCTGTTTTTT. This chain joins TRBV5-1 and TRBJ2-2; unclear D gene. Trimming stripped 1 base from V and 1 base from J, with 14 bases between. This CDR3 is built from 17 residues. Germline values: CDR1 SGHRS, CDR2 YFSETQ.

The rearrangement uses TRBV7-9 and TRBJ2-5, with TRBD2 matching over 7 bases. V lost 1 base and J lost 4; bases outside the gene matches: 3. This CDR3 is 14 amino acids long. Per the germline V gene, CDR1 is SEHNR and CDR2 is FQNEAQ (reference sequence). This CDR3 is CASSLESGGETQYF. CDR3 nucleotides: TGTGCCAGCAGCTTAGAGTCGGGAGGAGAGACCCAGTACTTC.

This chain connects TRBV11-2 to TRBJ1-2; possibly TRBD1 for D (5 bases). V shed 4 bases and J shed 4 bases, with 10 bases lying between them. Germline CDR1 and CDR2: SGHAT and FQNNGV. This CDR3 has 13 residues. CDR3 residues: CASSSIGAYGYTF. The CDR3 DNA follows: TGTGCCAGCAGCTCCATAGGGGCCTATGGCTACACCTTC.

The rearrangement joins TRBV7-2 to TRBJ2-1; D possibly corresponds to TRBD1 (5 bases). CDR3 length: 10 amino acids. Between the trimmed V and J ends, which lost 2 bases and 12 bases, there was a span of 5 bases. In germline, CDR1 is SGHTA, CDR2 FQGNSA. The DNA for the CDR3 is TGTGCCAGCAGCTTACAGGGGCAGTTCTTC. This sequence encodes CASSLQGQFF.

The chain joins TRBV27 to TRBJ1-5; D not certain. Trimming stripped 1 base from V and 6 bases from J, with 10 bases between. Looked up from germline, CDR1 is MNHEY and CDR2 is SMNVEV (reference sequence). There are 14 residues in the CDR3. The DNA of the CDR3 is TGTGCCAGCAGTTTATGGGGTGATGGTCAGCCCCAGCATTTT. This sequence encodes CASSLWGDGQPQHF.

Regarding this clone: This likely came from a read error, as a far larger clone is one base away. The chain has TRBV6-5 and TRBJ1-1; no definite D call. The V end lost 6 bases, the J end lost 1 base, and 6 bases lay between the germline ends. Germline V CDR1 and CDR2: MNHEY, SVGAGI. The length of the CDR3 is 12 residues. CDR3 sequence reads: CASSLANTEAFF. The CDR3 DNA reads TGTGCCAGCAGCTTAGCGAACACTGAAGCTTTCTTT.

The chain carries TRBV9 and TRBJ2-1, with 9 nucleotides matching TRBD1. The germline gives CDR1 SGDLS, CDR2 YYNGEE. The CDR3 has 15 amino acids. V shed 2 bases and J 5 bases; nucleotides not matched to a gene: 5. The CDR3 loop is CASSVGQGGNNEQFF. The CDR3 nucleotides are TGTGCCAGCAGCGTGGGACAGGGAGGTAACAATGAGCAGTTCTTC.

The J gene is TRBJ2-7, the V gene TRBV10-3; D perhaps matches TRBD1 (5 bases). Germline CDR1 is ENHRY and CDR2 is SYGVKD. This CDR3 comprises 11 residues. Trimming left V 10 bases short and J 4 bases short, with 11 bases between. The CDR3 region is CATVGEYEQYF. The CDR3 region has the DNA TGTGCCACCGTAGGGGAATACGAGCAGTACTTC.

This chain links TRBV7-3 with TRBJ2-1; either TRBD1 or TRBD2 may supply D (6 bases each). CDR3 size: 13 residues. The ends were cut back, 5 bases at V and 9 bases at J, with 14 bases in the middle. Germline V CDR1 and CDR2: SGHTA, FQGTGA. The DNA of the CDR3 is TGTGCCAGCAGCCTAGGATGGGGGGCTGAGCAGTTCTTC. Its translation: CASSLGWGAEQFF.

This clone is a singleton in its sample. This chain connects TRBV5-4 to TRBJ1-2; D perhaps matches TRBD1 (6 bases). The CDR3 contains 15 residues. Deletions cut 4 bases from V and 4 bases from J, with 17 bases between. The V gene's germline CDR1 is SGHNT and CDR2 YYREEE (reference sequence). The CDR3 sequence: CASSRNRDTVYGYTF. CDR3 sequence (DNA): TGTGCCAGCAGCCGAAACCGGGACACCGTCTATGGCTACACCTTC.

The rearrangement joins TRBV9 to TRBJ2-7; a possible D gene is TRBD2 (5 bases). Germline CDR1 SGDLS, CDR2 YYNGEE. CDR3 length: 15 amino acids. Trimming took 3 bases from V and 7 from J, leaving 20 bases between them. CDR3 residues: CASSATGSPSGEQYF. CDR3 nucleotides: TGTGCCAGCAGCGCCACCGGGTCCCCCTCGGGAGAGCAGTACTTC.

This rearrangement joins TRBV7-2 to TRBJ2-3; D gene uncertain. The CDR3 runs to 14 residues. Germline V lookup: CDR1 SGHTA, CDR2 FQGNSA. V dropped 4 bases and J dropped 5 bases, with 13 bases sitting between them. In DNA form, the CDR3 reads TGTGCCAGCAGCTACCCCCTAGATGGAGATACGCAGTATTTT. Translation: CASSYPLDGDTQYF.

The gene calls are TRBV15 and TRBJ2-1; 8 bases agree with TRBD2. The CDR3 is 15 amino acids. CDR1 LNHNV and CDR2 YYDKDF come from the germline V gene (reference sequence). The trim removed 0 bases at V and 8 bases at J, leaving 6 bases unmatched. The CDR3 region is CATSRDPRGGYEQFF. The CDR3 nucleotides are TGTGCCACCAGCAGAGATCCCCGGGGGGGATATGAGCAGTTCTTC.